This passage covers 11 T cell receptor beta chains from one sample sequenced in a study of control samples from healthy donors and cancer patients. Sequencing used immunoSEQ multiplex PCR; TCRdb keeps in-frame clones, though not all of them. The data contain about 140,000 clones, roughly 94% of them singletons. Sequenced input: blood. These TCRs come from a middle-aged man in good health.

This chain uses TRBV27 with TRBJ1-6, with 10 bases fitting TRBD1. The germline CDR1 and CDR2 sequences are MNHEY and SMNVEV (reference sequence). The length of the CDR3 is 15 residues. The ends lost 0 bases at V and 9 bases at J; junction bases unmatched: 2. The DNA of the CDR3 is TGTGCCAGCAGTTTATCGGGACAGGGGACTTCACCCCTCCACTTT. Encoded protein: CASSLSGQGTSPLHF.

The chain couples TRBV5-1 to TRBJ2-1; TRBD1 matches 9 bases. Germline CDR1 and CDR2: SGHRS and YFSETQ. The J segment lost 7 bases and the V segment lost 4 bases, leaving 12 bases of the junction unmatched. CDR3 size: 16 residues. Here the CDR3 reads CASSPYLDRGGNEQFF. The CDR3, as DNA: TGCGCCAGCAGCCCCTACTTGGACAGGGGAGGGAATGAGCAGTTCTTC.

The chain is built from TRBV15 and TRBJ1-4; D is perhaps TRBD1 (6 bases). Germline-derived CDR1 and CDR2 are LNHNV and YYDKDF (reference sequence). The CDR3 length is 14 residues. V lost 2 bases to trimming and J lost 3 bases, with 7 bases between them. Here the CDR3 reads CATSRQGSNEKLFF. CDR3 coding DNA: TGTGCCACCAGCAGACAGGGGTCTAATGAAAAACTGTTTTTT.

This chain joins TRBV6-5 and TRBJ2-2, with 7 bases fitting TRBD2. This CDR3 has 11 residues. CDR1 and CDR2 from the germline V gene are MNHEY and SVGAGI. V lost 11 bases to trimming and J lost 9 bases; unmatched junction nucleotides: 6. In DNA, the CDR3 is TGTGCCGGGGGGGACCGCTGGGAGCTGTTTTTT. Protein: CAGGDRWELFF.

The gene calls are TRBV20-1 and TRBJ2-3, with D unresolved. The germline V gene has CDR1 DFQATT and CDR2 SNEGSKA (reference sequence). The CDR3 spans 10 residues. The germline V and J ends were trimmed by 1 base and 6 bases, with 2 bases remaining between them. As DNA, the CDR3 is TGCAGTGCTAGAGCGGATACGCAGTATTTT. This sequence encodes CSARADTQYF.

The CDR3 here is CAIRGGNTEAFF. In DNA form, the CDR3 reads TGTGCCATCAGGGGGGGGAACACTGAAGCTTTCTTT. The chain joins TRBV10-3 to TRBJ1-1, with a weak D call TRBD1 (5 bases). There are 12 residues in the CDR3. From germline, CDR1 is ENHRY and CDR2 SYGVKD. V lost 6 bases to trimming and J lost 1 base, with 6 bases between them.

The rearrangement links TRBV6-5 to TRBJ1-5; a weak D match, TRBD1 (6 bases). The CDR3 is 15 amino acids. Trimming cost V 6 bases and J 2 bases, with 14 bases left between them. Germline CDR1 is MNHEY and CDR2 is SVGAGI. This CDR3 is CASRRTETGNQPQHF. For the CDR3, the DNA is TGTGCCAGCAGGCGGACAGAAACGGGCAATCAGCCCCAGCATTTT.

This clone was recorded only once. The chain uses TRBV7-3 and TRBJ2-1; D is perhaps TRBD1 or TRBD2 (5 bases each). From germline, CDR1 is SGHTA and CDR2 FQGTGA. The V and J ends lost 5 bases and 0 bases respectively, with 11 bases between them. This CDR3 region has 15 residues. CDR3 amino acids: CASSRDGSSYNEQFF. DNA for the CDR3: TGTGCCAGCAGCCGGGACGGCAGCTCCTACAATGAGCAGTTCTTC. The full variable domain, with the rest looked up from reference TRBV7-3 and TRBJ2-1, is GAGVSQTPSNKVTEKGKYVELRCDPISGHTALYWYRQSLGQGPEFLIYFQGTGAADDSGLPNDRFFAVRPEGSVSTLKIQRTERGDSAVYLCASSRDGSSYNEQFFGPGTRLTVL.

CDR3 DNA sequence: TGTGCCAGCAGCCAACGACAGGGGACTAACTACAATGAGCAGTTCTTC. Translating gives CASSQRQGTNYNEQFF. This chain connects TRBV7-9 to TRBJ2-1, with D possibly TRBD1 on 8 matching bases. This CDR3 region has 16 residues. The V end was cut by 5 bases, the J end by 3 bases, with 17 bases between. The germline V gene encodes CDR1 SEHNR and CDR2 FQNEAQ (reference sequence).

The rearrangement links TRBV11-1 to TRBJ2-1; 12 bases are shared with TRBD2. Looked up from germline, CDR1 is SGHAT and CDR2 is FQDESV (reference sequence). This CDR3 has 16 residues. J gave up 4 bases and V 5 bases, and 6 bases lay outside the gene matches. CDR3 amino acids: CASSILAGGPYNEQFF. The CDR3 DNA reads as TGTGCCAGCAGCATTCTAGCGGGAGGGCCGTACAATGAGCAGTTCTTC.

V and J are TRBV29-1 and TRBJ1-2; tentatively, D is TRBD1 (6 bases). V lost 3 bases and J 9 bases, leaving 20 bases between the germline ends. The CDR3 has 14 amino acids. The V gene's germline CDR1 is SQVTM and CDR2 ANQGSEA. This chain's CDR3 is CSVESTGDSMRYTF. The DNA for the CDR3 is TGCAGCGTTGAGTCGACAGGAGACTCTATGCGCTACACCTTC. Based on the CDR3 plus reference TRBV29-1 and TRBJ1-2, the full variable domain is SAVISQKPSRDICQRGTSLTIQCQVDSQVTMMFWYRQQPGQSLTLIATANQGSEATYESGFVIDKFPISRPNLTFSTLTVSNMSPEDSSIYLCSVESTGDSMRYTFGSGTRLTVV.